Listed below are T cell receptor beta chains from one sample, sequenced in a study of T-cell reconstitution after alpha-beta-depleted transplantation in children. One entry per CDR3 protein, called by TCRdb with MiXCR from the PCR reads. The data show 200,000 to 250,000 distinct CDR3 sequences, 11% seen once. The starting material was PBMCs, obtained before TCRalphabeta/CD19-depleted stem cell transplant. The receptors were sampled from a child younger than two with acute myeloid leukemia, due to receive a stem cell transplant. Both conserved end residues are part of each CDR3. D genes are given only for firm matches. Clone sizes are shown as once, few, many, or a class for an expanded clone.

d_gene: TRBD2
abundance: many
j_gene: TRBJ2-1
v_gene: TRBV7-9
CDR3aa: CASSLVGLAGEEQFF
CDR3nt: TGTGCCAGCAGCTTAGTGGGACTAGCGGGAGAGGAGCAGTTCTTC

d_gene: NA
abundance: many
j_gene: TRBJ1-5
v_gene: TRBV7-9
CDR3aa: CASSWGDSNQPQHF
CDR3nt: TGTGCCAGCAGCTGGGGCGATAGCAATCAGCCCCAGCATTTT

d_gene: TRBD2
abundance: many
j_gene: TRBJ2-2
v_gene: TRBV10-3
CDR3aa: CAISRTRIDTGELFF
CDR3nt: TGTGCCATCAGTCGGACTAGGATAGACACCGGGGAGCTGTTTTTT

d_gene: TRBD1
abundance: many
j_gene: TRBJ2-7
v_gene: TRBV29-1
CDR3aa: CSVPRDRGSYEQYF
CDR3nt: TGCAGCGTACCCCGGGACAGGGGCTCCTACGAGCAGTACTTC

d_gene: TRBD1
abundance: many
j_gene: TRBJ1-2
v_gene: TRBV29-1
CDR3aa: CSVDRGQRDYGYTF
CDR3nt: TGCAGCGTGGACAGGGGGCAGAGGGACTATGGCTACACCTTC

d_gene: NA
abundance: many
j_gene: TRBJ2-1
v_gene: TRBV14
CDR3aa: CASSLTRVGEQFF
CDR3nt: TGTGCCAGCAGCCTAACTAGGGTTGGTGAGCAGTTCTTC

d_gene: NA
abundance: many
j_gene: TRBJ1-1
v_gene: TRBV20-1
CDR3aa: CSARSQGWNEAFF
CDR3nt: TGCAGTGCTAGGTCCCAGGGATGGAATGAAGCTTTCTTT

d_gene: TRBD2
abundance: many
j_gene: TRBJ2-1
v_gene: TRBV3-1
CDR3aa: CASRGTSGTNEQFF
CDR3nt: TGTGCCAGCCGCGGGACTAGCGGAACCAATGAGCAGTTCTTC

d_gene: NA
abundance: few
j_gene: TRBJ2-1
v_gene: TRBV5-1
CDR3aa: CASFLQSSYNEQFF
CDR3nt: TGCGCCAGCTTCCTGCAGAGCTCCTACAATGAGCAGTTCTTC

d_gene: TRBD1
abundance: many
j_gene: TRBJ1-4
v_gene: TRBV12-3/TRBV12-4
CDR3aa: CASGYRGLEKLFF
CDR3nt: TGTGCCAGCGGCTACAGGGGGCTCGAAAAACTGTTTTTT